This TCR beta chain was recovered during a study of long-term antiretroviral therapy in people with HIV. Version v3.0 of the immunoSEQ assay ran at survey level. Only in-frame clones appear in the TCRdb table, and some are missing; sequencing was by immunoSEQ multiplex PCR. This sample has over 15,000 clones, with around 77% found just once. This clone turned up a few times. Germline-derived CDR1 and CDR2 are MGHDK and SYGVNS. The CDR3 length is 16 residues. Trimming at V came to 4 bases and at J to 4 bases, leaving 10 bases not matched to a gene. This rearrangement joins TRBV25-1 to TRBJ1-2, with 9 bases identical to TRBD1. The source was unsorted PBMCs, collected less than 2.2 years before starting antiretroviral therapy. The TCR originated in a man aged 25-45 years with HIV. Written as DNA, the CDR3 is TGTGCCAGCAGTGCGCTACATACAGGGGGCCTCTATGGCTACACCTTC. It encodes CASSALHTGGLYGYTF.